These 4 T cell receptor beta chains originate from one sample sequenced in a study of T-cell memory formation after mild COVID-19 (dated by TCRdb to 2020 to 2023). The receptor library was made with 5' RACE. Sequenced on an Illumina NovaSeq 6000. TCRdb trimmed public reads at Q25 via fastp, called clones via MiXCR and kept in-frame beta chains. Rows with a matching CDR3 protein are joined into one entry that keeps the most common DNA and genes. The sample table lists 300,000 to 400,000 distinct CDR3 sequences, approximately 14% of them with a count of one. Of the sample, over 20% falls within the top ten clones. The sequencing sample was made of PBMCs or a T cell subset sorted from them (not recorded which). The receptors were gathered from a man between 18 and 35 years old who had mild COVID-19 (a few samples of this study predate the infection). The sample titles of this study are shuffled in the database, so cell type and time point are left out; the donor was told from shared clones.

This clonotype was seen only a few times. The chain has TRBV7-9 and TRBJ1-1, with TRBD1 identical over 10 bases. Germline loops: CDR1 SEHNR, CDR2 FQNEAQ (reference sequence). J was trimmed by 7 bases and V by 7 bases; bases with no gene match: 9. The CDR3 contains 14 residues. The CDR3 DNA reads as TGTGCCAGCATGGGGACAGGGGATCTCGTTGAAGCTTTCTTT. It translates to CASMGTGDLVEAFF. The whole variable domain, filled in from reference TRBV7-9 and TRBJ1-1, reads DTGVSQNPRHKITKRGQNVTFRCDPISEHNRLYWYRQTLGQGPEFLTYFQNEAQLEKSRLLSDRFSAERPKGSFSTLEIQRTEQGDSAMYLCASMGTGDLVEAFFGQGTRLTVV.

This clonotype was observed a handful of times. The gene calls are TRBV28 and TRBJ2-5, with 10 nucleotides matching TRBD2. The germline CDR1 and CDR2 sequences are MDHEN and SYDVKM. J gave up 5 bases and V 6 bases, and 15 bases lay outside the gene matches. The CDR3 has 17 residues. The CDR3, as DNA: TGTGCCAGCAGGGTTCCGGAGCGGGGGGGCCTTTACGAGACCCAGTACTTC. Protein sequence: CASRVPERGGLYETQYF.

This clonotype was picked up a small number of times. The V gene is TRBV6-2 or TRBV6-3, the J gene TRBJ2-6; D is undetermined. Trimming took off 7 bases at V and 0 bases at J, with 7 bases between the two ends. The CDR3 length is 14 residues. Germline assignment: CDR1 MNHEY and CDR2 SVGEGT. CDR3 nucleotides: TGTGCCAGCAAAGACTTCTCTGGGGCCAACGTCCTGACTTTC. Translation gives CASKDFSGANVLTF.

The chain carries TRBV3-1 and TRBJ2-1; 11 nucleotides agree with TRBD2. The CDR3 consists of 18 residues. Trimming removed 1 base from V and 6 bases from J; junction bases left unmatched: 11. The V gene's germline CDR1 is LGHDT and CDR2 YNNKEL (reference sequence). The CDR3 spells CASSQVLAGGPTSNEQFF. CDR3 in DNA: TGTGCCAGCAGCCAAGTGCTAGCGGGGGGTCCCACCTCCAATGAGCAGTTCTTC.